A selection of T cell receptor beta chains follows, all from one sample in a study of cytomegalovirus exposure and HLA in healthy donors. Clones were sequenced by immunoSEQ multiplex PCR, and TCRdb holds only the in-frame ones, with some missing. The sample carries approximately 85,000 clones, 70% to 80% recorded once. The sequencing input was PBMCs. Source of these receptors: a woman between 50 and 59 years old in good health and CMV-seropositive. Both conserved end residues are part of each CDR3. The D gene is left open where the match is weak. Some rows mark clone size as missing; the rest say once, few, many or name a class of expanded clone.

>once|TRBV11-3|NA|TRBJ2-1
CASSFDQTSYNEQFF
TGTGCCAGCAGCTTCGACCAGACTTCCTACAATGAGCAGTTCTTC
>NA|TRBV19|NA|TRBJ1-2
CASSTPGIGYGYTF
TGTGCCAGTAGTACCCCGGGGATTGGGTATGGCTACACCTTC
>once|TRBV7-8|NA|TRBJ1-1
CASSLGGSGNTEAFF
TGTGCCAGCAGCTTAGGGGGCTCCGGCAACACTGAAGCTTTCTTT
>NA|TRBV5-1|NA|TRBJ1-3
CASSYYTRGVNVNTIYF
TGCGCCAGCAGCTATTACACCAGGGGAGTCAATGTAAACACCATATATTTT
>NA|TRBV2|NA|TRBJ1-5
CASSEEGGFQPQHF
TGTGCCAGCAGTGAAGAAGGGGGTTTTCAGCCCCAGCATTTT
>NA|TRBV15|NA|TRBJ2-3
CATRASSTDTQYF
TGTGCCACCAGAGCCTCTAGCACAGATACGCAGTATTTT
>NA|TRBV4-2|TRBD1|TRBJ1-2
CASSQDRGDRAYGYTF
TGTGCCAGCAGCCAAGATCGAGGCGACAGGGCCTATGGCTACACCTTC
>NA|TRBV10-2|TRBD2|TRBJ2-2
CASRISGGSGELFF
TGCGCCAGCAGGATTAGCGGGGGGAGCGGGGAGCTGTTTTTT
>NA|TRBV5-4|NA|TRBJ2-2
CASSSGLNTGELFF
TGTGCCAGCAGCTCGGGACTTAACACCGGGGAGCTGTTTTTT
>once|TRBV5-6|NA|TRBJ1-1
CASSLLTGITEAFF
TGTGCCAGCAGCCTTTTGACGGGTATCACTGAAGCTTTCTTT
>NA|TRBV2|NA|TRBJ2-7
CASSEGALSSYEQYF
TGTGCCAGCAGTGAAGGGGCCCTAAGCTCCTACGAGCAGTACTTC
>NA|TRBV19|NA|TRBJ2-3
CASTHPGGALEYF
TGTGCCAGTACCCACCCTGGTGGGGCTTTAGAGTATTTT
>NA|TRBV6-6|NA|TRBJ2-5
CASSYSRPQETQYF
TGTGCCAGCAGTTACTCGAGGCCTCAAGAGACCCAGTACTTC
>NA|TRBV6-5|TRBD1|TRBJ2-7
CASTRDRGAYEQYF
TGTGCCAGCACCAGGGACAGGGGGGCCTACGAGCAGTACTTC
>NA|TRBV7-9|NA|TRBJ2-2
CASSLTRVTGELFF
TGTGCCAGCAGCCTCACGAGGGTTACCGGGGAGCTGTTTTTT
>NA|TRBV10-3|TRBD2|TRBJ2-1
CAISGSGSYNEQFF
TGTGCCATCAGTGGTAGCGGGTCCTACAATGAGCAGTTCTTC
>NA|TRBV25-1|TRBD2|TRBJ2-1
CASSDRLAGGYNEQFF
TGTGCCAGCAGTGATAGACTAGCGGGAGGGTACAATGAGCAGTTCTTC
>NA|TRBV28|NA|TRBJ1-2
CASSLLGGNYGYTF
TGTGCCAGCAGCCTCCTAGGGGGTAACTATGGCTACACCTTC
>NA|TRBV13|TRBD1|TRBJ2-7
CASSYPRGGGYEQYF
TGTGCCAGCAGCTACCCTCGAGGGGGCGGCTACGAGCAGTACTTC
>NA|TRBV7-8|TRBD2|TRBJ2-1
CASSLHLAGSYEQFF
TGTGCCAGCAGCTTACACCTAGCGGGAAGCTATGAGCAGTTCTTC
>NA|TRBV18|TRBD2|TRBJ2-3
CASSPRGGSTDTQYF
TGTGCCAGCTCACCCCGCGGGGGGAGCACAGATACGCAGTATTTT
>NA|TRBV5-1|NA|TRBJ2-5
CASSLGGKETQYF
TGCGCCAGCAGCTTGGGCGGGAAAGAGACCCAGTACTTC
>NA|TRBV27|NA|TRBJ2-3
CASTRGDLTDTQYF
TGTGCCAGCACCCGCGGGGACCTGACAGATACGCAGTATTTT
>NA|TRBV6-5|NA|TRBJ1-6
CASSYSRDSPLHF
TGTGCCAGCAGTTACTCGAGGGATTCACCCCTCCACTTT
>NA|TRBV19|TRBD1|TRBJ1-5
CASSQTGAYVAQHF
TGTGCCAGTAGCCAGACAGGGGCCTACGTAGCCCAGCATTTT
>NA|TRBV5-1|TRBD1|TRBJ1-6
CASSTDRGQLNSPLHF
TGCGCCAGCAGCACAGACAGGGGGCAGTTAAATTCACCCCTCCACTTT
>NA|TRBV7-9|NA|TRBJ1-2
CASSHLSSGNYGYTF
TGTGCCAGCAGTCATTTATCGTCCGGGAACTATGGCTACACCTTC
>many|TRBV5-4|TRBD1|TRBJ2-2
CASSFSQGATGELFF
TGTGCCAGCAGCTTCTCCCAGGGGGCCACCGGGGAGCTGTTTTTT
>once|TRBV12-2|NA|TRBJ2-2
CASRLGGLAGTAAGELFF
TGTGCAAGTCGCCTAGGAGGACTAGCGGGAACTGCGGCCGGGGAGCTGTTTTTT
>few|TRBV7-2|TRBD1|TRBJ1-2
CASSPRQGWNGYTF
TGTGCCAGCAGCCCCAGACAGGGCTGGAATGGCTACACCTTC
>NA|TRBV19|TRBD1|TRBJ1-5
CASSTLGGGNQPQHF
TGTGCCAGTAGTACTCTAGGGGGCGGCAATCAGCCCCAGCATTTT
>NA|TRBV29-1|NA|TRBJ2-1
CSVARVGNEQFF
TGCAGCGTTGCCAGGGTGGGCAATGAGCAGTTCTTC
>NA|TRBV13|TRBD2|TRBJ2-5
CASSLGLLAGLMQTQYF
TGTGCCAGCAGCTTAGGCCTCCTAGCGGGGCTCATGCAGACCCAGTACTTC
>NA|TRBV11-2|NA|TRBJ1-2
CASSPGPIYGYTF
TGTGCCAGCAGCCCTGGGCCCATCTATGGCTACACCTTC
>NA|TRBV19|NA|TRBJ1-2
CASSTRDIYGYTF
TGTGCCAGTAGTACCCGAGACATATACGGCTACACCTTC
>few|TRBV5-1|TRBD2|TRBJ2-1
CASSVDPGLAGPGQFF
TGCGCCAGCAGCGTCGACCCGGGACTAGCGGGCCCTGGGCAGTTCTTC
>few|TRBV5-1|NA|TRBJ2-3
CASSFSGEYTDTQYF
TGCGCCAGCAGCTTCTCGGGAGAGTACACAGATACGCAGTATTTT
>NA|TRBV7-9|NA|TRBJ1-1
CASSPPARGDTEAFF
TGTGCCAGCAGCCCACCGGCTCGGGGGGACACTGAAGCTTTCTTT
>NA|TRBV19|TRBD1|TRBJ1-2
CASSAQGKIGYGYTF
TGTGCCAGTAGTGCACAGGGGAAGATAGGGTATGGCTACACCTTC
>NA|TRBV5-1|NA|TRBJ2-1
CASRTRMVDNEQFF
TGCGCCAGCAGAACGCGGATGGTCGACAATGAGCAGTTCTTC
>NA|TRBV30|TRBD1|TRBJ1-5
CAWSPTGKGNQPQHF
TGTGCCTGGAGCCCGACAGGGAAAGGCAATCAGCCCCAGCATTTT
>NA|TRBV19|TRBD2|TRBJ2-1
CASNNGLAGGNEQFF
TGTGCCAGTAACAACGGACTAGCGGGAGGGAATGAGCAGTTCTTC
>NA|TRBV7-8|NA|TRBJ2-7
CASSLVGGGNEQYF
TGTGCCAGCAGCTTAGTGGGAGGCGGAAACGAGCAGTACTTC
>NA|TRBV2|NA|TRBJ2-3
CASSEGLVVLTDTQYF
TGTGCCAGCAGTGAAGGGCTAGTGGTCTTAACAGATACGCAGTATTTT
>NA|TRBV5-1|NA|TRBJ1-2
CASSLDRGYGYTF
TGCGCCAGCAGCTTGGACAGAGGGTATGGCTACACCTTC
>NA|TRBV7-9|NA|TRBJ2-7
CASSLIGGQPSYEQYF
TGTGCCAGCAGCTTAATCGGGGGACAGCCCTCCTACGAGCAGTACTTC
>NA|TRBV7-8|NA|TRBJ2-6
CASSRRTALSGANVLTF
TGTGCCAGCAGCCGAAGGACAGCACTCTCTGGGGCCAACGTCCTGACTTTC
>NA|TRBV7-2|NA|TRBJ1-1
CASSFSADTEAFF
TGTGCCAGCAGCTTTTCCGCGGACACTGAAGCTTTCTTT
>few|TRBV25-1|TRBD1|TRBJ1-2
CASSESGTGVGAYTF
TGTGCCAGCAGTGAATCGGGGACAGGGGTTGGGGCCTACACCTTC
>NA|TRBV2|NA|TRBJ2-2
CASNQGSGELFF
TGTGCCAGCAATCAGGGCTCCGGGGAGCTGTTTTTT
>once|TRBV29-1|TRBD1|TRBJ2-1
CSVDPGQGNRNEQFF
TGCAGCGTTGACCCGGGACAGGGTAATCGCAATGAGCAGTTCTTC
>NA|TRBV1|NA|TRBJ2-7
CTSSQWLAGGPSYEQYF
TGCACCAGCAGCCAATGGCTAGCGGGGGGCCCTTCCTACGAGCAGTACTTC
>NA|TRBV19|TRBD2|TRBJ2-1
CASSIRLAGVTYNEQFF
TGTGCCAGTAGTATACGGCTAGCGGGAGTTACCTACAATGAGCAGTTCTTC
>NA|TRBV19|NA|TRBJ2-2
CASSISGGYTGELFF
TGTGCCAGTAGTATTAGCGGCGGGTATACCGGGGAGCTGTTTTTT
>few|TRBV6-1|NA|TRBJ1-6
CASNREPTNSPLHF
TGTGCCAGCAATCGAGAACCAACTAATTCACCCCTCCACTTT
>once|TRBV19|NA|TRBJ1-5
CASSIVGTRGPAQPQHF
TGTGCCAGTAGTATAGTCGGTACTAGAGGGCCAGCTCAGCCCCAGCATTTT
>NA|TRBV4-1|NA|TRBJ1-1
CASSQGLAGIGTEAFF
TGCGCCAGCAGCCAAGGGCTGGCAGGTATTGGGACTGAAGCTTTCTTT
>NA|TRBV18|TRBD1|TRBJ1-4
CASSRPGQGDGSEKLFF
TGTGCCAGCTCACGACCGGGACAGGGGGACGGTAGTGAAAAACTGTTTTTT